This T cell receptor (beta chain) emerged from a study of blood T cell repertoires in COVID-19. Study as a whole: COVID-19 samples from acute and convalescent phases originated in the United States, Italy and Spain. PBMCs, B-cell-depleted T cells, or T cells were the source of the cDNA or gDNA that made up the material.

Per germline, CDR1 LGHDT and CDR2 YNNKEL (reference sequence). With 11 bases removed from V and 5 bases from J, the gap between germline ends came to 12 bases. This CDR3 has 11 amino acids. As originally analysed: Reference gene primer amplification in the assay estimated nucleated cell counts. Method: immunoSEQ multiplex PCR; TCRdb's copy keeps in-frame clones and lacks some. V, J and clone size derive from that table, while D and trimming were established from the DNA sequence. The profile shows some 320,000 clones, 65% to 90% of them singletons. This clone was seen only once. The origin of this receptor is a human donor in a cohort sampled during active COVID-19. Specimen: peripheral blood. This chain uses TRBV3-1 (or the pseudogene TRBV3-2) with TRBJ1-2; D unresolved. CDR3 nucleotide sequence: TGTGCCTCGACTGGAGGGTATGGCTACACCTTC. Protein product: CASTGGYGYTF.